One sample yielded the 9 T cell receptor beta chains listed below, sequenced in a study of T cell clonotyping in hematopoietic cell transplantation. Specified time point: recipient sample about 28 days before transplant, after cytoreduction. Data came from immunoSEQ multiplex PCR; TCRdb stores just in-frame clones and leaves some out. This table has tens of thousands of clones, less than 96% appearing once. The sequences come from peripheral blood mononuclear cells, collected before stem cell transplant. The receptors here all came from a woman aged 45-59 years with acute myeloid leukemia. Some clones in this sample may be carry-over from other donors' samples.

The rearrangement joins TRBV4-1 to TRBJ2-3; 7 nucleotides agree with TRBD2. Unmatched junction bases numbered 1, after V lost 0 bases and J lost 4 bases. CDR3 size: 14 residues. In germline, CDR1 is MGHRA, CDR2 YSYEKL. This CDR3 is CASSQEREPDTQYF. The DNA for the CDR3 is TGCGCCAGCAGCCAAGAGCGGGAGCCAGATACGCAGTATTTT.

V is TRBV13 and J is TRBJ2-1; weak D call: TRBD2 (6 bases). V was pared by 5 bases and J by 6 bases, with 23 bases between. The CDR3 has 17 residues. Germline V lookup: CDR1 PRHDT, CDR2 FYEKMQ (reference sequence). The CDR3 coding sequence is TGTGCCAGCAGCCTCCCTTGGACTAATCCCCTTGGCAATGAGCAGTTCTTC. Protein: CASSLPWTNPLGNEQFF.

This chain connects TRBV5-8 to TRBJ1-5, with 7 positions matching TRBD1. The CDR3 consists of 17 residues. The germline CDR1 and CDR2 sequences are SGHTS and YDEGEE. The J segment lost 1 base and the V segment lost 5 bases, leaving 12 bases of the junction unmatched. The CDR3 sequence: CASRGNTGAVSNQPQHF. The CDR3 nucleotides are TGTGCCAGCAGGGGGAACACAGGGGCCGTAAGCAATCAGCCCCAGCATTTT.

CDR3 protein: CAWRLGRDSNYGYTF. The CDR3 region has the DNA TGTGCCTGGAGATTGGGTAGAGACTCTAACTATGGCTACACCTTC. This rearrangement joins TRBV30 to TRBJ1-2; D ambiguous. The CDR3 extends over 15 amino acids. The V end was cut by 3 bases, the J end by 0 bases, with 14 bases between. CDR1 GTSNPN and CDR2 SVGIG come from the germline V gene (reference sequence). The full variable domain, in which reference TRBV30 and TRBJ1-2 provide the parts outside the CDR3, is SQTIHQWPATLVQPVGSPLSLECTVEGTSNPNLYWYRQAAGRGLQLLFYSVGIGQISSEVPQNLSASRPQDRQFILSSKKLLLSDSGFYLCAWRLGRDSNYGYTFGSGTRLTVV.

The chain carries TRBV14 and TRBJ2-1; D uncertain. The V gene's germline CDR1 is SGHDN and CDR2 FVKESK. V dropped 0 bases and J dropped 9 bases, with 15 bases sitting between them. CDR3 length: 15 residues. CDR3 bases: TGTGCCAGCAGCCAAGAAATCAATTCCCCTGGTGAGCAGTTCTTC. This encodes CASSQEINSPGEQFF.

The gene calls are TRBV5-1 and TRBJ2-2, with TRBD1 identical over 8 bases. The ends lost 0 bases at V and 14 bases at J; junction bases unmatched: 6. The CDR3 runs to 13 residues. CDR1 and CDR2 (germline): SGHRS, YFSETQ. The CDR3 loop is CASSLAQGAGLFF. CDR3 sequence (DNA): TGCGCCAGCAGCTTGGCTCAGGGGGCCGGACTGTTTTTT.

The chain joins TRBV7-9 to TRBJ2-7, with D unresolved. Trimming shortened V by 0 bases and J by 5 bases, and 11 bases separated the two germline ends. CDR3 length: 14 amino acids. The germline V gene encodes CDR1 SEHNR and CDR2 FQNEAQ (reference sequence). DNA of the CDR3: TGTGCCAGCAGCTTAGCTACGAGTATCCACGAGCAGTACTTC. Amino acid sequence: CASSLATSIHEQYF.

This sequence joins TRBV5-4 and TRBJ2-2; 7 bases map to TRBD1. The CDR3 has 17 residues. In germline, CDR1 is SGHNT, CDR2 YYREEE (reference sequence). V lost 1 base, J lost 0 bases, and 6 bases stayed unmatched. CDR3 residues: CASSLTGTDANTGELFF. CDR3 in DNA: TGTGCCAGCAGCTTGACGGGGACAGACGCGAACACCGGGGAGCTGTTTTTT. The variable domain in full, completed from reference TRBV5-4 and TRBJ2-2, reads ETGVTQSPTHLIKTRGQQVTLRCSSQSGHNTVSWYQQALGQGPQFIFQYYREEENGRGNFPPRFSGLQFPNYSSELNVNALELDDSALYLCASSLTGTDANTGELFFGEGSRLTVL.

CDR3 residues: CASSWTGGQAEQYF. CDR3 DNA sequence: TGCGCCAGCAGCTGGACAGGGGGCCAAGCCGAGCAGTACTTC. This sequence joins TRBV5-1 and TRBJ2-7, with 11 bases lining up with TRBD1. The junction had 5 bases not matched to a gene; V was cut back by 3 bases and J by 6 bases. There are 14 residues in the CDR3. Germline-derived CDR1 and CDR2 are SGHRS and YFSETQ.